The T cell receptor (beta chain) described here comes from a study of siplizumab effects on memory and regulatory T cells. The V and J ends lost 4 bases and 4 bases respectively, with 16 bases between them. The CDR3 has 16 residues. Germline values: CDR1 SEHNR, CDR2 FQNEAQ (reference sequence). The assay was immunoSEQ multiplex PCR, and TCRdb's table has in-frame clones only and misses some. The data show 75,000 to 100,000 clones, around 94% seen once. The sequenced sample consisted of non-Treg CD4+ T cells sorted from blood. This clonotype originated in a human donor in good health. The rearrangement links TRBV7-9 to TRBJ1-4; D uncertain. CDR3 residues: CASSSRATGVNEKLFF. The DNA for the CDR3 is TGTGCCAGCAGCTCTAGGGCGACGGGCGTTAATGAAAAACTGTTTTTT.